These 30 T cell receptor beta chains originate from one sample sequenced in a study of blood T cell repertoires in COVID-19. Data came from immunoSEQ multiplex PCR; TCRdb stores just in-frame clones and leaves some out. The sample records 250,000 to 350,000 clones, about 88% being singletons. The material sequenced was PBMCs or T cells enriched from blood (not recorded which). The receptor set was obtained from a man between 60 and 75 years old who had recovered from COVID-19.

The CDR3 is CASSKESQGDQPQHF. CDR3 in DNA: TGTGCCAGCAGCAAGGAGAGCCAGGGGGATCAGCCCCAGCATTTT. The J gene is TRBJ1-5, the V gene TRBV21-1; the DNA was not used to check the table's D call, TRBD1. TRBV21-1 is recorded as a pseudogene. The CDR3 extends over 15 amino acids.

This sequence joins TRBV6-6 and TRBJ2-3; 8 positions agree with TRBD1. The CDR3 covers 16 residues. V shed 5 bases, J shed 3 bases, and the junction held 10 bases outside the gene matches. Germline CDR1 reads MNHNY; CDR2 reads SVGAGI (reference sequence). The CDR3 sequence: CASSPGTGSQTDTQYF. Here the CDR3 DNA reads TGTGCCAGCAGTCCCGGGACAGGCTCTCAAACAGATACGCAGTATTTT.

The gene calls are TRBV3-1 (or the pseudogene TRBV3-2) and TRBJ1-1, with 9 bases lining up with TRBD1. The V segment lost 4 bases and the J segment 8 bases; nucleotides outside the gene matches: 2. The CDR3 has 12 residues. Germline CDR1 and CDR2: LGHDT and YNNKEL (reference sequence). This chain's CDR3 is CASSRGTGEAFF. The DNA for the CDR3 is TGTGCCAGCAGCCGGGGGACAGGGGAAGCTTTCTTT.

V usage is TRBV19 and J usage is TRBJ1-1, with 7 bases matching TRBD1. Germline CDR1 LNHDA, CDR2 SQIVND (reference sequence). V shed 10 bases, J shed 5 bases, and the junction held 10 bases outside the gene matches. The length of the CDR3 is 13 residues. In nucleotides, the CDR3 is TGTGCCACCCAACAGACAGGGTGGACTGAAGCTTTCTTT. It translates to CATQQTGWTEAFF.

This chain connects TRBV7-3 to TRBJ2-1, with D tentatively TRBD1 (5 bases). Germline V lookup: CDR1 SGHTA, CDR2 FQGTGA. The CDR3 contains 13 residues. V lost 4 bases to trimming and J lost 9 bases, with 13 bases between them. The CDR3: CASSSQGYGEQFF. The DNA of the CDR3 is TGTGCCAGCAGCTCTCAGGGTTACGGTGAGCAGTTCTTC.

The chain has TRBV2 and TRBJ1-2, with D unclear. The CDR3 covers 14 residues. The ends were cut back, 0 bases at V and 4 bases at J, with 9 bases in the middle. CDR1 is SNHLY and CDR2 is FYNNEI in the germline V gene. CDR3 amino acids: CASSEATGIYGYTF. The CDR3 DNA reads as TGTGCCAGCAGTGAAGCGACGGGGATCTATGGCTACACCTTC.

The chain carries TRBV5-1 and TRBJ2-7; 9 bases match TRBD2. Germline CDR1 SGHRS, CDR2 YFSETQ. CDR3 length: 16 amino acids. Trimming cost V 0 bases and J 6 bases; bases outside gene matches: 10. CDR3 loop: CASSLAGSSGNREQYF. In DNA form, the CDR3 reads TGCGCCAGCAGCTTGGCCGGCTCTAGCGGGAATCGCGAGCAGTACTTC. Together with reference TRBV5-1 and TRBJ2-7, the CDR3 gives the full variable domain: KAGVTQTPRYLIKTRGQQVTLSCSPISGHRSVSWYQQTPGQGLQFLFEYFSETQRNKGNFPGRFSGRQFSNSRSEMNVSTLELGDSALYLCASSLAGSSGNREQYFGPGTRLTVT.

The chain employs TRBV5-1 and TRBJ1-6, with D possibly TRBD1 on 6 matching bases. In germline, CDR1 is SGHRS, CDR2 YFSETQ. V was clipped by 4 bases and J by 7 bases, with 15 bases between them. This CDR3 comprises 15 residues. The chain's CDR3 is CASSLSQGGNSPLHF. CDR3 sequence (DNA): TGCGCCAGCAGCCTCTCACAGGGCGGGAATTCACCCCTCCACTTT. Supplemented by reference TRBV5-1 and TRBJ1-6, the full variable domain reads KAGVTQTPRYLIKTRGQQVTLSCSPISGHRSVSWYQQTPGQGLQFLFEYFSETQRNKGNFPGRFSGRQFSNSRSEMNVSTLELGDSALYLCASSLSQGGNSPLHFGNGTRLTVT.

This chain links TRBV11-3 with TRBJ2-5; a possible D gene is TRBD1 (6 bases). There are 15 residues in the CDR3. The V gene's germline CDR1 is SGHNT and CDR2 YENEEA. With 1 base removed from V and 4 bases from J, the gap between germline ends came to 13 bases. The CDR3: CASSLGAGVPETQYF. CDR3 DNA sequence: TGTGCCAGCAGCTTAGGCGCAGGGGTGCCAGAGACCCAGTACTTC.

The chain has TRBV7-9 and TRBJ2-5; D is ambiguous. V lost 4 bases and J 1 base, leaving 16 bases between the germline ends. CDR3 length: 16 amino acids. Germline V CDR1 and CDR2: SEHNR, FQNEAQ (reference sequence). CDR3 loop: CASSSTGSMGQETQYF. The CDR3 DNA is TGTGCCAGCAGCTCCACCGGGTCTATGGGCCAAGAGACCCAGTACTTC.

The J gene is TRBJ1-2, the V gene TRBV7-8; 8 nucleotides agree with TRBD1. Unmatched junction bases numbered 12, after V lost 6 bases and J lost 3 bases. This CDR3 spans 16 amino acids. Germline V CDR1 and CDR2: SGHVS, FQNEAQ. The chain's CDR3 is CASRSGTGGLHYGYTF. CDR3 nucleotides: TGTGCCAGCAGATCCGGGACAGGTGGTCTCCACTATGGCTACACCTTC.

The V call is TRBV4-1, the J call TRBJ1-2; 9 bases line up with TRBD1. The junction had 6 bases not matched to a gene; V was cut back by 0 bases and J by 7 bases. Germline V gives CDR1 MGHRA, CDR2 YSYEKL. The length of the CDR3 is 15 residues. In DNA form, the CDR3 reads TGCGCCAGCAGCCAAGACGGGACAGGGTTTACTGGCTACACCTTC. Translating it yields CASSQDGTGFTGYTF.

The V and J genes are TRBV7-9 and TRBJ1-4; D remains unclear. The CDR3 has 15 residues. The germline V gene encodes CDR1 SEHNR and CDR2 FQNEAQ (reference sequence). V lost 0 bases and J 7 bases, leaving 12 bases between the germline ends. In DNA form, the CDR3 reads TGTGCCAGCAGCTTAGCCGGAAAGGGAGGTGAAAAACTGTTTTTT. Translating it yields CASSLAGKGGEKLFF.

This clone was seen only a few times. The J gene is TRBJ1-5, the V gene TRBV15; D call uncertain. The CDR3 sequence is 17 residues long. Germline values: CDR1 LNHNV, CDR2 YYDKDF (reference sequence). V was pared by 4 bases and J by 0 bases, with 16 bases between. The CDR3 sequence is CATSKTARSYSNQPQHF. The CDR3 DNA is TGTGCCACCAGCAAAACGGCCAGGTCATATAGCAATCAGCCCCAGCATTTT.

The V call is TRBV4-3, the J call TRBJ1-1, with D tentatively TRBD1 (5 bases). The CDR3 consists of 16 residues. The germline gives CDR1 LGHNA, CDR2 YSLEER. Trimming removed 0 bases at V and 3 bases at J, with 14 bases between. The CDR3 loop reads CASSQDRAGGDTEAFF. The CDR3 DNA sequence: TGCGCCAGCAGCCAAGATCGGGCCGGGGGGGACACTGAAGCTTTCTTT.

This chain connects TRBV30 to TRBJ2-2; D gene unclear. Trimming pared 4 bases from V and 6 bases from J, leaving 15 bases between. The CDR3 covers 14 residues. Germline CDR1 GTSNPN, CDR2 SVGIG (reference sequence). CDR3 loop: CAWTSIVLAGELFF. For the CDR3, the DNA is TGTGCCTGGACGAGCATTGTGTTGGCCGGGGAGCTGTTTTTT.

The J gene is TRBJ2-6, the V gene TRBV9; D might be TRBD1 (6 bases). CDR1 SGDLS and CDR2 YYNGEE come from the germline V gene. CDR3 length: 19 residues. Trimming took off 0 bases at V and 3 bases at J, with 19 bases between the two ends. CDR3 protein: CASSVAQGTLTGGANVLTF. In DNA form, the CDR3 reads TGTGCCAGCAGCGTAGCTCAAGGGACACTAACTGGTGGGGCCAACGTCCTGACTTTC.

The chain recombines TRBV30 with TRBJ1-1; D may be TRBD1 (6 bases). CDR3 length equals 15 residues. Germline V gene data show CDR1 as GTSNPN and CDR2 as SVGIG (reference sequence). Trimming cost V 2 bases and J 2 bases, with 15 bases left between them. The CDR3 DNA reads TGTGCCTGGAGTCCAACCGGGACAAGTAACACTGAAGCTTTCTTT. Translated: CAWSPTGTSNTEAFF.

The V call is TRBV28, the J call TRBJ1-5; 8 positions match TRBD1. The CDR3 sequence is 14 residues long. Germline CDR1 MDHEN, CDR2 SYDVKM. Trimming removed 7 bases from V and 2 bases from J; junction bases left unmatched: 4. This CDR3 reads CASTVGQGNQPQHF. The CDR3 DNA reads TGTGCCAGCACCGTGGGACAGGGCAATCAGCCCCAGCATTTT.

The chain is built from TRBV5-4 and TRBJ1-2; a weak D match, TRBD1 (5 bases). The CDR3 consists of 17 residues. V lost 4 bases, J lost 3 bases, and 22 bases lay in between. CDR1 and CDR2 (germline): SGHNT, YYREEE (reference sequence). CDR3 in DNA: TGTGCCAGCAGCCCTTCCGGGGGAATCTCGACTTACTATGGCTACACCTTC. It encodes CASSPSGGISTYYGYTF.

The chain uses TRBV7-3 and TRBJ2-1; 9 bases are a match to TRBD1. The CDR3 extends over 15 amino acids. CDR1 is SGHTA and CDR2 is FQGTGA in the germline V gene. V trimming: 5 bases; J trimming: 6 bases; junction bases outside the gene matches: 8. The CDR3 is CASSQQGATSNEQFF. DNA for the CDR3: TGTGCCAGCAGCCAACAGGGGGCGACAAGCAATGAGCAGTTCTTC.

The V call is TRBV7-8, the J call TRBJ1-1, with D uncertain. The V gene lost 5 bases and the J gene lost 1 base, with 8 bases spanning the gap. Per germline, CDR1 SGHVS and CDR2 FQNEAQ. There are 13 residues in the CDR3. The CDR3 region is CASSPVPNTEAFF. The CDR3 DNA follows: TGTGCCAGCAGCCCCGTTCCGAACACTGAAGCTTTCTTT.

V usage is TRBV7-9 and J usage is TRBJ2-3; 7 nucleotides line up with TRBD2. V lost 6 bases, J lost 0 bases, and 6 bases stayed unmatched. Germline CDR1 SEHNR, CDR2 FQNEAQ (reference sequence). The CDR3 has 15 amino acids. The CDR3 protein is CASRHSGVSTDTQYF. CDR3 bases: TGTGCCAGCAGACACAGCGGGGTTAGCACAGATACGCAGTATTTT.

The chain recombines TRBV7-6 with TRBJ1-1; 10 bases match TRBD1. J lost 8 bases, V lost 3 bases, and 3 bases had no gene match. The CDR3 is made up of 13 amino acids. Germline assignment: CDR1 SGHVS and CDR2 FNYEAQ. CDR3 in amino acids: CASSFDRGLEAFF. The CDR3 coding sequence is TGTGCCAGCAGCTTCGACAGGGGGCTCGAAGCTTTCTTT.

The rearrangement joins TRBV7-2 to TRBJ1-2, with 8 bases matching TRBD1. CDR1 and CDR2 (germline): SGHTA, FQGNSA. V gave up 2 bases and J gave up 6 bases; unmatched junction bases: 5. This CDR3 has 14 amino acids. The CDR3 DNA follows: TGTGCCAGCAGCTTATTACAGGGGGGACATGGCTACACCTTC. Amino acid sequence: CASSLLQGGHGYTF.

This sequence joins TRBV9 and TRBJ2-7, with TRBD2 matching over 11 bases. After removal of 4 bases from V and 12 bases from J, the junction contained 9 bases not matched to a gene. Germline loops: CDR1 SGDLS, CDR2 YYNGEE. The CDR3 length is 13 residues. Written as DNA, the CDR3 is TGTGCCAGCAGCCCCGGACTAGCGGGCCGACTGTACTTC. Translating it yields CASSPGLAGRLYF.

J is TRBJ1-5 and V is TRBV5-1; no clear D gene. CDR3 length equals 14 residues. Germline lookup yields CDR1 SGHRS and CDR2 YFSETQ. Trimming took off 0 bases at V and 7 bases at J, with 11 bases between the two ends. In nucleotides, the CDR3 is TGCGCCAGCAGCTTGGACGCCCGAGGCCAGCCCCAGCATTTT. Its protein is CASSLDARGQPQHF.

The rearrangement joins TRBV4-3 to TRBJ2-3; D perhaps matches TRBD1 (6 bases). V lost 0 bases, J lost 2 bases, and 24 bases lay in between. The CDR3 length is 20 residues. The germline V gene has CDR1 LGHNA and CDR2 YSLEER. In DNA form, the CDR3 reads TGCGCCAGCAGCCAAGATGTTGGGACAAGACGAAGGAGGCCCACAGATACGCAGTATTTT. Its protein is CASSQDVGTRRRRPTDTQYF.

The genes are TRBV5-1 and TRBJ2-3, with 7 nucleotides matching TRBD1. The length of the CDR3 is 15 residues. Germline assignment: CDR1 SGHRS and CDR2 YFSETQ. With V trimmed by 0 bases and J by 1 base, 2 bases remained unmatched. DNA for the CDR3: TGCGCCAGCAGCTTGGGTCAGGGGGGCACAGATACGCAGTATTTT. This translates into CASSLGQGGTDTQYF.

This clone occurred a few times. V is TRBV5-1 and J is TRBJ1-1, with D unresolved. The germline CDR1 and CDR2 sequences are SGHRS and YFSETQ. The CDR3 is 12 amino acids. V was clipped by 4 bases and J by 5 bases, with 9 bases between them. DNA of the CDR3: TGCGCCAGCAGCGATGGCAGGACTGAAGCTTTCTTT. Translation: CASSDGRTEAFF.